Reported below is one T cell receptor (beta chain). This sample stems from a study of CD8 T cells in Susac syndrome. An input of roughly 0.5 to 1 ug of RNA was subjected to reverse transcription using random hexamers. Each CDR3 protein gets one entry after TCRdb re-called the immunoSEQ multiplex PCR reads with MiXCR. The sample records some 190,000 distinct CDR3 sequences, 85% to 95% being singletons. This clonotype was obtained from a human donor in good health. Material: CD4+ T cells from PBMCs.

CDR3 protein: CASSVRTGANVLTF. The DNA for the CDR3 is TGTGCCAGCAGCGTAAGAACTGGGGCCAACGTCCTGACTTTC. The V gene is TRBV9, the J gene TRBJ2-6; D gene unclear. V lost 1 base and J 2 bases, leaving 4 bases between the germline ends. Germline V CDR1 and CDR2: SGDLS, YYNGEE. The CDR3 is made up of 14 amino acids.